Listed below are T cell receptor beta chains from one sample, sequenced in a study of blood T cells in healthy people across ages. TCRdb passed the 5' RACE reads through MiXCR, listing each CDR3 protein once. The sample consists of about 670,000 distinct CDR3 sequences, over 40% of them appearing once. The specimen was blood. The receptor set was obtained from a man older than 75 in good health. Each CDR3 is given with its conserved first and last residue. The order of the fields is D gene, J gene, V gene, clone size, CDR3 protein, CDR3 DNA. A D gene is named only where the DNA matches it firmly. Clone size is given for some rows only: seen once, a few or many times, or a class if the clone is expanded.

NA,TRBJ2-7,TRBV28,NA,CASSLKAGFHEQYF,TGTGCCAGCAGTTTAAAAGCAGGGTTCCACGAGCAGTACTTC
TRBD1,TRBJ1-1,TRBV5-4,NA,CASSSRQGGFGTEAFF,TGTGCCAGCAGCTCACGACAGGGCGGCTTTGGCACTGAAGCTTTCTTT
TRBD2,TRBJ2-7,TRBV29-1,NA,CSVEEGEGQYF,TGCAGCGTTGAAGAGGGGGAGGGACAGTACTTC
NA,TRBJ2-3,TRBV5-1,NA,CASSSDGAMRSDTQYF,TGCGCCAGCAGCTCGGATGGGGCGATGAGGTCAGATACGCAGTATTTT
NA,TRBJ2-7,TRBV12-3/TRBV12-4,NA,CASRGTVSYEQYF,TGTGCCAGCAGGGGGACGGTCTCCTACGAGCAGTACTTC
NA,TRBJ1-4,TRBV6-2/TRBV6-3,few,CASSPVGEKLFF,TGTGCCAGCAGTCCAGTGGGTGAAAAACTGTTTTTT
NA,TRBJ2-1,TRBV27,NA,CASNPGLYSPKGDEQFF,TGTGCCAGCAATCCTGGGCTTTATAGCCCCAAGGGGGATGAGCAGTTCTTC
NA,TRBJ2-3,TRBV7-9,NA,CASSLTGNTDAQYF,TGTGCCAGCAGCTTAACGGGAAACACAGATGCGCAGTATTTT
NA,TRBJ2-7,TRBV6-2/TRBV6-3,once,CASSYTAGQHNEQYF,TGTGCCAGCAGTTACACTGCCGGACAGCACAATGAGCAGTACTTC
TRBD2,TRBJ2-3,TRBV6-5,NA,CASSFQRGDTDTQYF,TGTGCCAGCAGTTTCCAGCGGGGGGACACAGATACGCAGTATTTT
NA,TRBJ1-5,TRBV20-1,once,CSARDTAFMGQPQHF,TGCAGTGCTAGAGACACTGCTTTCATGGGTCAGCCCCAGCATTTT
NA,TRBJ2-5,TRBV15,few,CATSRDKVAETQYF,TGTGCCACCAGCAGAGATAAGGTGGCAGAGACCCAGTACTTC
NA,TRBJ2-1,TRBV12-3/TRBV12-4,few,CASRNAGAIEQFF,TGTGCCAGCAGGAATGCCGGGGCCATCGAGCAGTTCTTC
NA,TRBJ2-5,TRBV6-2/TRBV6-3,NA,CASSTIQLTYQETQYF,TGTGCCAGCAGTACCATCCAACTTACGTACCAAGAGACCCAGTACTTC
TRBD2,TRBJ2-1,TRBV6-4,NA,CASSGGLAGGHEQFF,TGTGCCAGCAGCGGCGGACTAGCGGGGGGGCACGAGCAGTTCTTC
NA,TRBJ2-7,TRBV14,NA,CASSLNTVSYEQYF,TGTGCCAGCAGCCTCAATACTGTATCCTACGAGCAGTACTTC
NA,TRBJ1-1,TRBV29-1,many,CSAGILNTEAFF,TGCAGCGCAGGGATCCTGAACACTGAAGCTTTCTTT
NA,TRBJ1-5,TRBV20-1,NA,CSARPGAENQPQHF,TGCAGTGCTAGGCCGGGAGCCGAAAATCAGCCCCAGCATTTT
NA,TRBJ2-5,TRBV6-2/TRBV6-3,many,CASGSQETQYF,TGTGCCAGCGGAAGCCAAGAGACCCAGTACTTC
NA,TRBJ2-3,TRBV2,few,CASSGEGGNTDTQYF,TGTGCCAGCAGTGGGGAGGGGGGGAACACAGATACGCAGTATTTT
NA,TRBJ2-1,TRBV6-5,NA,CASSSRDGKNEQFF,TGTGCCAGCAGCAGCCGGGACGGAAAAAATGAGCAGTTCTTC
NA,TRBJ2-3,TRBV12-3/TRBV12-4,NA,CASTSGGSTDTQYF,TGTGCCAGCACCTCGGGCGGGAGCACAGATACGCAGTATTTT
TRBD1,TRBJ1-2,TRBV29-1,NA,CSVEDRGAIGYGYTF,TGCAGCGTTGAGGACAGGGGAGCAATTGGGTATGGCTACACCTTC